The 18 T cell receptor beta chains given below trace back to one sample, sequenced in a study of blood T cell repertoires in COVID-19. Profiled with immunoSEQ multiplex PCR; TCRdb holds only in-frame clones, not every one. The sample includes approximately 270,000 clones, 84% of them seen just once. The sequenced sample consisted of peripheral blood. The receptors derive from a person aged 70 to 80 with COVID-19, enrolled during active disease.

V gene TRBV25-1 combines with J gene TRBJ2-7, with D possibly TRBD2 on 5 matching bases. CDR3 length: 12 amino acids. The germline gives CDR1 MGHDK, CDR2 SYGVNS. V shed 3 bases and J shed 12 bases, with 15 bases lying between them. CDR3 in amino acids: CASSDNREKAYF. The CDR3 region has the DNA TGTGCCAGCAGTGACAACCGGGAAAAGGCGTACTTC.

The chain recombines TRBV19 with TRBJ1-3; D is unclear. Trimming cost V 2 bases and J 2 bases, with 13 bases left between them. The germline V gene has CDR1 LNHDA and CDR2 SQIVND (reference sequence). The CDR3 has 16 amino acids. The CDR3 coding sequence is TGTGCCAGTAGTATATTCCCTAACGCCGCTGGAAACACCATATATTTT. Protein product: CASSIFPNAAGNTIYF.

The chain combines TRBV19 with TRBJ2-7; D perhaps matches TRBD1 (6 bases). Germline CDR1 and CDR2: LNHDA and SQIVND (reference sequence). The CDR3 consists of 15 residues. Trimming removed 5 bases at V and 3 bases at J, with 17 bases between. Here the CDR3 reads CASSVSRGMLYEQYF. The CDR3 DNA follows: TGTGCCAGTAGTGTCAGTAGGGGGATGCTCTACGAGCAGTACTTC.

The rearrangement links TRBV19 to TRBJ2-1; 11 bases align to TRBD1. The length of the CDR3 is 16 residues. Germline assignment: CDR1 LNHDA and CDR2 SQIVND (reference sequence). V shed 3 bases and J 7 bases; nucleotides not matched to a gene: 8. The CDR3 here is CASSIPTGTGGNEQFF. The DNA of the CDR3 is TGTGCCAGTAGTATTCCAACCGGGACAGGGGGGAATGAGCAGTTCTTC.

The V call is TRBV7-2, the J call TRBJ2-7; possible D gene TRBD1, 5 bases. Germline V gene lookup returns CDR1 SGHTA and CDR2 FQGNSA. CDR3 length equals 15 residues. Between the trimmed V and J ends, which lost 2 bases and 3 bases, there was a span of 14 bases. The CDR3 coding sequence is TGTGCCAGCAGCTTACTAATGACAGTCAACTACGAGCAGTACTTC. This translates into CASSLLMTVNYEQYF.

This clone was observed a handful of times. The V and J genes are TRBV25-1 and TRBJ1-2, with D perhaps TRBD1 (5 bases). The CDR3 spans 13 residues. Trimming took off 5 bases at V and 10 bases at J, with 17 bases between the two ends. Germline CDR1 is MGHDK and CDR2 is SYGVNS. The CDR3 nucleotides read TGTGCCAGCAGTCCCCCAGGACAAGCTTCCTACACCTTC. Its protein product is CASSPPGQASYTF.

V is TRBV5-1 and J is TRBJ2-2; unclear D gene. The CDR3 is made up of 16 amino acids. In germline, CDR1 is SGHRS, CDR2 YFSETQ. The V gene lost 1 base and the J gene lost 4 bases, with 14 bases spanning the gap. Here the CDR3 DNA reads TGCGCCAGCAGCTTGAGTTTAGCCCCGAGCACCGGGGAGCTGTTTTTT. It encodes CASSLSLAPSTGELFF. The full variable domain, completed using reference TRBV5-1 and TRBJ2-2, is KAGVTQTPRYLIKTRGQQVTLSCSPISGHRSVSWYQQTPGQGLQFLFEYFSETQRNKGNFPGRFSGRQFSNSRSEMNVSTLELGDSALYLCASSLSLAPSTGELFFGEGSRLTVL.

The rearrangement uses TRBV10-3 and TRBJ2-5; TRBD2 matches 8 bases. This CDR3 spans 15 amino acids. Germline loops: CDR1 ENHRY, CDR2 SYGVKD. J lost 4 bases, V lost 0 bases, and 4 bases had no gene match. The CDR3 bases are TGTGCCATCAGTGAGTCAGGTCTAGCGGGAGAGACCCAGTACTTC. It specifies CAISESGLAGETQYF.

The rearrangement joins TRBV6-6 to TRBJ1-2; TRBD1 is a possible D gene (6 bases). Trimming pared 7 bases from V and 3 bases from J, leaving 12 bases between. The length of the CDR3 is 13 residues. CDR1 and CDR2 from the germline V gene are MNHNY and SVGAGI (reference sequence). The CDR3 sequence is CASTNRVDYGYTF. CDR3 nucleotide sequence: TGTGCCAGCACCAACAGGGTGGACTATGGCTACACCTTC.

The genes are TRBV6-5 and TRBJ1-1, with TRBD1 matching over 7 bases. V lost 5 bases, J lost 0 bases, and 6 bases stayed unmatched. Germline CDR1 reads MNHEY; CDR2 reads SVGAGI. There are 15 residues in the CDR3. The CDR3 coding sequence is TGTGCCAGCAGTCCGGGACAGTACATGAACACTGAAGCTTTCTTT. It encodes CASSPGQYMNTEAFF.

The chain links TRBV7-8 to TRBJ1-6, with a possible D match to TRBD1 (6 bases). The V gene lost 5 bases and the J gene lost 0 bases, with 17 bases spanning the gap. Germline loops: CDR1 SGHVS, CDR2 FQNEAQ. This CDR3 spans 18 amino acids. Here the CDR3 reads CASSRLRQGSSYNSPLHF. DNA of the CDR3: TGTGCCAGCAGCCGCCTTAGGCAGGGGAGCTCCTATAATTCACCCCTCCACTTT.

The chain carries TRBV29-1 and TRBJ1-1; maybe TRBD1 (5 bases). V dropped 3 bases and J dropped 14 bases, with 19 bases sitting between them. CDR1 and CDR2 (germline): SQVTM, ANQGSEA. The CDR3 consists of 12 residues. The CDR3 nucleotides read TGCAGCGTTGAGGGGGGAGTCGCTGAGGCATTCTTT. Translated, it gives CSVEGGVAEAFF.

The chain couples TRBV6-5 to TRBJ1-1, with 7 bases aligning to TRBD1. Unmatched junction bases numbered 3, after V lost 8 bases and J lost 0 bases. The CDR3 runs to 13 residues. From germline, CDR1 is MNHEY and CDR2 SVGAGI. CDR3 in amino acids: CASLRGLNTEAFF. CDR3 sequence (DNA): TGTGCCAGCCTCAGGGGGTTGAACACTGAAGCTTTCTTT.

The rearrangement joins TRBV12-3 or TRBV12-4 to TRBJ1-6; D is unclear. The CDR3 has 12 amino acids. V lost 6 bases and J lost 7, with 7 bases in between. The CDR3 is CASRPGNSPLHF. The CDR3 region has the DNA TGTGCCAGCAGGCCGGGGAATTCACCCCTCCACTTT.

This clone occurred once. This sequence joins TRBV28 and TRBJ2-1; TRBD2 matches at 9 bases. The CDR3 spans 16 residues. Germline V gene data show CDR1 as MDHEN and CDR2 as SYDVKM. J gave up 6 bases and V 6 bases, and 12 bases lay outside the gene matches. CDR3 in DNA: TGTGCCAGCAGATCCGCCGGGACTAGCTTTGCCAATGAGCAGTTCTTC. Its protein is CASRSAGTSFANEQFF.

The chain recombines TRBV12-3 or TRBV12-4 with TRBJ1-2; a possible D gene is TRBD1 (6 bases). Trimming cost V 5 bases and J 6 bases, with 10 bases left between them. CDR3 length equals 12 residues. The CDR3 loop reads CASSLNRDGYTF. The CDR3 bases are TGTGCCAGCAGTCTTAACAGGGATGGCTACACCTTC.

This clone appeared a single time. Written as DNA, the CDR3 is TGTGCCAGCAGCTCCACAGGGTTCTCTGATGGCTACACCTTC. It specifies CASSSTGFSDGYTF. The chain combines TRBV7-9 with TRBJ1-2; TRBD1 is a possible D gene (6 bases). V was cut by 4 bases and J by 6 bases, with 15 bases left in between. Germline CDR1 SEHNR, CDR2 FQNEAQ (reference sequence). The CDR3 extends over 14 amino acids.

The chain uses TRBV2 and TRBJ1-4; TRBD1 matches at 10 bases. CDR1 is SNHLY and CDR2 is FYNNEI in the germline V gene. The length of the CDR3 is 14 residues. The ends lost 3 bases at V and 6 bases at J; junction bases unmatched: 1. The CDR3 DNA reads TGTGCCAGCAGTGAGGACAGGGGGTATGAAAAACTGTTTTTT. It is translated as CASSEDRGYEKLFF.